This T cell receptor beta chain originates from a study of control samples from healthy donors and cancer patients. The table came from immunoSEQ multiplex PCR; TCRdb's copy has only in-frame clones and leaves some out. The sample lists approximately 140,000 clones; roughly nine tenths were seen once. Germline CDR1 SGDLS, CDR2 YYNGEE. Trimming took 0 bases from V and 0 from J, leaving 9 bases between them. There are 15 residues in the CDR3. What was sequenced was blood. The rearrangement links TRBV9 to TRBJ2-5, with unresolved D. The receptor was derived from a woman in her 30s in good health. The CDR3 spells CASSVGRPHQETQYF. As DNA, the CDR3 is TGTGCCAGCAGCGTAGGCAGGCCACACCAAGAGACCCAGTACTTC.